This record covers a single T cell receptor (beta chain). Mismatch with germline at one junction end may stem from a read error. TCRdb processed the PCR reads anew with MiXCR; each CDR3 protein has one entry. In the table there are 24,000 or so distinct CDR3 sequences, 52% of which are singletons. This sample is part of a study of CD4 and CD8 cells across lung adenocarcinoma regions. The CDR3 totals 14 residues. The germline V gene has CDR1 MNHEY and CDR2 SVGAGI. This chain uses TRBV6-5 with TRBJ2-1, with TRBD1 matching 11 bases. Sequenced: CD4+ T cells from the center of a lung tumor. The source is a male donor with lung adenocarcinoma. The CD4 and CD8 labels of this study may be unreliable. The CDR3 region is CASSSGTGGDEQFF. CDR3 bases: TGTGCCAGCAGTTCCGGGACAGGGGGAGATGAGCAGTTTTTT.